The clone carrying this T cell receptor beta chain has only one observation. Its matching antigen is unknown. The sample originates from a study of T cell responses to AZD1222 COVID-19 vaccine. Study details: Second-dose timings of about 4 or about 12 weeks were pooled. Whole-study findings and limits: Increases in Spike-specific TCR breadth and depth were seen after two AZD1222 doses. Across spike, vaccine-associated CD4 TCRs were found, dominant at 160-218 and 743-854. Donor demographics were predominantly white British with a female majority; clonal diversity may be underestimated.

V lost 2 bases and J 1 base, leaving 6 bases between the germline ends. This CDR3 contains 13 residues. The germline CDR1 and CDR2 sequences are SGHNT and YYREEE (reference sequence). Only in-frame clones appear in the TCRdb table, and some are missing; sequencing was by immunoSEQ multiplex PCR. The repertoire holds about 44,000 clones, with roughly 75% as singletons. The specimen comprised peripheral blood, sampled on day 0 of AZD1222 vaccination. The origin of this receptor is an adult in good health. This rearrangement joins TRBV5-4 to TRBJ1-1; no clear D gene. CDR3 sequence reads: CASSFEGNTEAFF. DNA for the CDR3: TGTGCCAGCAGCTTTGAGGGGAACACTGAAGCTTTCTTT.